The 23 T cell receptor beta chains below were found in one sample sequenced in a study of T-cell reconstitution after alpha-beta-depleted transplantation in children. Unique molecular identifiers were used to barcode this TCRbeta library. TCRdb recomputed calls from the PCR reads with MiXCR, one row per CDR3 protein. The repertoire has hundreds of thousands of distinct CDR3 sequences, roughly 17% of them found once; the top ten carry approximately 1%. The sequences come from PBMCs from the stem cell graft donor, collected from the stem cell graft. The receptor set was obtained from a human donor who donated a stem cell graft to a child with acute myeloid leukemia.

Many counts were recorded for this clonotype. Germline is not matched at one junction end, which may reflect a read error. V and J are TRBV20-1 and TRBJ1-5, with D possibly TRBD1 on 5 matching bases. CDR1 is DFQATT, CDR2 SNEGSKA, per germline (reference sequence). CDR3 length equals 14 residues. CDR3 amino acids: CSARDGAGDQPQHF. The CDR3 nucleotides read TGCAGTGCTCGAGACGGGGCAGGAGATCAGCCCCAGCATTTT.

This clonotype was counted many times. The rearrangement uses TRBV20-1 and TRBJ1-1; D is perhaps TRBD1 (5 bases). Germline CDR1 is DFQATT and CDR2 is SNEGSKA (reference sequence). This CDR3 is built from 15 residues. Trimming took 0 bases from V and 7 from J, leaving 18 bases between them. Here the CDR3 DNA reads TGCAGTGCTAGAGAGCCCCTGGTGGGGGACGATGAAGCTTTCTTT. As protein: CSAREPLVGDDEAFF.

The rearrangement joins TRBV11-3 to TRBJ2-7, with D perhaps matching TRBD1 (6 bases). CDR1 and CDR2 (germline): SGHNT, YENEEA. V was cut by 0 bases and J by 3 bases, with 12 bases left in between. The CDR3 loop spans 15 amino acids. CDR3 coding DNA: TGTGCCAGCAGCTTAGATAATCAGGGGTACTACGAGCAGTACGTC. It translates to CASSLDNQGYYEQYV.

This clonotype came up many times. The V and J genes are TRBV7-9 and TRBJ1-1; the D is unclear. V was shortened by 0 bases and J by 1 base, with 9 bases between the two germline ends. CDR3 length: 15 amino acids. Germline V gene lookup returns CDR1 SEHNR and CDR2 FQNEAQ (reference sequence). This chain's CDR3 is CASSLAWSWNTEAFF. The CDR3 DNA reads TGTGCCAGCAGCTTAGCGTGGTCGTGGAACACTGAAGCTTTCTTT.

This clonotype was seen many times. The rearrangement links TRBV20-1 to TRBJ1-1; D perhaps matches TRBD1 (6 bases). Germline V CDR1 and CDR2: DFQATT, SNEGSKA (reference sequence). The CDR3 is 13 amino acids. V was trimmed by 3 bases and J by 7 bases, leaving 15 bases between them. In DNA, the CDR3 is TGCAGTGCTAGGATAGACAGGACCGATGAAGCTTTCTTT. Residues: CSARIDRTDEAFF.

This clonotype was picked up many times. The rearrangement joins TRBV5-1 to TRBJ2-7; a weak D match, TRBD1 (5 bases). V was clipped by 3 bases and J by 3 bases, with 10 bases between them. CDR1 is SGHRS, CDR2 YFSETQ, per germline. CDR3 length equals 13 residues. CDR3 nucleotide sequence: TGCGCCAGCAGCTACGGACACCTCTACGAGCAGTACTTC. It encodes CASSYGHLYEQYF.

The chain joins TRBV27 to TRBJ1-5, with D maybe TRBD1 (6 bases). CDR1 MNHEY and CDR2 SMNVEV come from the germline V gene (reference sequence). V lost 5 bases and J lost 0, with 14 bases in between. The CDR3 is made up of 16 amino acids. The CDR3 is CASSQGDIYSNQPQHF. CDR3 nucleotide sequence: TGTGCCAGCAGTCAAGGGGACATTTATAGCAATCAGCCCCAGCATTTT.

The chain links TRBV11-2 to TRBJ2-5, with TRBD1 as a possible D gene (6 bases). Between the trimmed V and J ends, which lost 6 bases and 1 base, there was a span of 9 bases. Per the germline V gene, CDR1 is SGHAT and CDR2 is FQNNGV. The CDR3 contains 13 residues. The CDR3 coding sequence is TGTGCCAGCAGGCTCAGGGGCCAAGAGACCCAGTACTTC. Translating it yields CASRLRGQETQYF. Variable domain in full (rest from reference TRBV11-2 and TRBJ2-5): EAGVAQSPRYKIIEKRQSVAFWCNPISGHATLYWYQQILGQGPKLLIQFQNNGVVDDSQLPKDRFSAERLKGVDSTLKIQPAKLEDSAVYLCASRLRGQETQYFGPGTRLLVL.

This clonotype has at least ten counts. This chain joins TRBV7-9 and TRBJ1-1; D gene ambiguous. The V end lost 3 bases, the J end lost 5 bases, and 4 bases lay between the germline ends. Germline V gene sequence: CDR1 SEHNR, CDR2 FQNEAQ (reference sequence). The CDR3 totals 11 residues. DNA of the CDR3: TGTGCCAGCAGCTTCACAACTGAAGCTTTCTTT. It codes for CASSFTTEAFF. The variable domain in full, with the rest retrieved from reference TRBV7-9 and TRBJ1-1, is DTGVSQNPRHKITKRGQNVTFRCDPISEHNRLYWYRQTLGQGPEFLTYFQNEAQLEKSRLLSDRFSAERPKGSFSTLEIQRTEQGDSAMYLCASSFTTEAFFGQGTRLTVV.

This clonotype was seen at least ten times. This chain connects TRBV29-1 to TRBJ2-7, with 8 bases identical to TRBD2. Germline loops: CDR1 SQVTM, CDR2 ANQGSEA. V gave up 4 bases and J gave up 4 bases; unmatched junction bases: 6. This CDR3 region has 13 residues. The CDR3, as DNA: TGCAGCGTTGCCCCTGCGGGGGGATACGAGCAGTACTTC. It encodes CSVAPAGGYEQYF.

This clonotype has at least ten counts. The V call is TRBV20-1, the J call TRBJ2-1; D may be TRBD1 (6 bases). Trimming took off 5 bases at V and 9 bases at J, with 14 bases between the two ends. Germline CDR1 DFQATT, CDR2 SNEGSKA (reference sequence). The CDR3 loop spans 12 amino acids. The CDR3 spells CSALFSQGEQFF. The CDR3 DNA is TGCAGTGCTTTATTCTCACAGGGTGAGCAGTTCTTC.

On this clonotype itself: With a much larger clone just one base away, this may be a read error. V is TRBV20-1 and J is TRBJ2-4; 7 nucleotides line up with TRBD2. The germline V gene encodes CDR1 DFQATT and CDR2 SNEGSKA (reference sequence). The V gene end was trimmed by 2 bases and the J gene end by 12 bases; junction bases not matched to a gene: 10. CDR3 length equals 13 residues. The CDR3 sequence: CSARIQVPGGQYF. Here the CDR3 DNA reads TGCAGTGCTAGAATTCAGGTGCCGGGGGGTCAGTACTTC.

With respect to this clonotype: Given a much more abundant clone one base away, this may be a read error. V usage is TRBV20-1 and J usage is TRBJ1-2; the D gene is possibly TRBD1 (5 bases). V lost 0 bases, J lost 0 bases, and 11 bases lay in between. Germline lookup yields CDR1 DFQATT and CDR2 SNEGSKA (reference sequence). The CDR3 length is 15 residues. The CDR3 coding sequence is TGCAGTGCTAGAGATCTAAGACAGACTAACTATGGCTACACCTTC. It translates to CSARDLRQTNYGYTF.

This clonotype was counted at least ten times. This chain connects TRBV4-2 to TRBJ1-4; unclear D gene. The CDR3 runs 19 residues. Trimming pared 1 base from V and 6 bases from J, leaving 24 bases between. The germline gives CDR1 LGHNA, CDR2 YNFKEQ. For the CDR3, the DNA is TGTGCCAGCAGCCAAGTATCTTGGGCGAATGGGGAAATGGATGAAAAACTGTTTTTT. It translates to CASSQVSWANGEMDEKLFF.

This clonotype has ten or more counts. The chain joins TRBV15 to TRBJ2-1; 10 nucleotides align to TRBD1. Trimming took 8 bases from V and 5 from J; bases not matched to a gene: 6. The CDR3 has 14 amino acids. The germline gives CDR1 LNHNV, CDR2 YYDKDF (reference sequence). DNA of the CDR3: TGTGCCACCGTTCCGGGACAGGGGAACAATGAGCAGTTCTTC. Translated: CATVPGQGNNEQFF.

The chain combines TRBV20-1 with TRBJ2-1, with TRBD2 matching 7 bases. The CDR3 is 19 amino acids. V lost 0 bases to trimming and J lost 5 bases; unmatched junction nucleotides: 19. CDR1 DFQATT and CDR2 SNEGSKA come from the germline V gene (reference sequence). CDR3 loop: CSAREGVGGEGIINNEQFF. In nucleotides, the CDR3 is TGCAGTGCTAGAGAGGGGGTTGGCGGGGAGGGGATAATTAACAATGAGCAGTTCTTC.

V usage is TRBV12-3 or TRBV12-4 and J usage is TRBJ2-4, with TRBD1 matching 7 bases. J lost 6 bases, V lost 3 bases, and 23 bases had no gene match. This CDR3 contains 20 residues. Here the CDR3 DNA reads TGTGCCAGCAGTTTCCGGGACAGTCGATTTAGAGGTTCGGTCCGAAACATTCAGTACTTC. It encodes CASSFRDSRFRGSVRNIQYF.

Details on this clonotype: This could be a read error, since a much larger clone is one nucleotide away. This chain links TRBV29-1 with TRBJ2-7; either TRBD1 or TRBD2 may supply D (5 bases each). The CDR3 consists of 12 residues. CDR1 SQVTM and CDR2 ANQGSEA come from the germline V gene. Written as DNA, the CDR3 is TGCAGCGTTGAAGTGGGGACGTACGACCAGTACTTC. Translation gives CSVEVGTYDQYF.

This chain connects TRBV5-1 to TRBJ2-3; D may match TRBD1 or TRBD2 (6 bases each). Germline values: CDR1 SGHRS, CDR2 YFSETQ. The CDR3 runs to 16 residues. The V gene lost 3 bases and the J gene lost 6 bases, with 20 bases spanning the gap. The CDR3 DNA sequence: TGCGCCAGCAGCTCAGATAAAGACCCGGGGGCGGATACGCAGTATTTT. Protein: CASSSDKDPGADTQYF.

This clonotype was recorded at least ten times. The rearrangement links TRBV20-1 to TRBJ1-6, with TRBD1 matching over 9 bases. There are 14 residues in the CDR3. With V trimmed by 6 bases and J by 10 bases, 10 bases remained unmatched. Germline V lookup: CDR1 DFQATT, CDR2 SNEGSKA (reference sequence). CDR3 sequence: CSALPGQGGSPLHF. DNA of the CDR3: TGCAGTGCCCTGCCGGGACAGGGAGGATCACCCCTCCACTTT.

The chain links TRBV29-1 to TRBJ1-5; the D gene is possibly TRBD1 (5 bases). Trimming took off 7 bases at V and 9 bases at J, with 13 bases between the two ends. Germline-derived CDR1 and CDR2 are SQVTM and ANQGSEA. The CDR3 length is 11 residues. The CDR3 DNA sequence: TGCAGCGGGGGGGGGGTAGGGCCCCAGCATTTT. Translated, it gives CSGGGVGPQHF.

V and J are TRBV5-1 and TRBJ2-1; 8 positions agree with TRBD2. Looked up from germline, CDR1 is SGHRS and CDR2 is YFSETQ. The CDR3 loop spans 13 amino acids. J was trimmed by 7 bases and V by 5 bases; bases with no gene match: 5. CDR3 residues: CASRLAAVNEQFF. The CDR3, as DNA: TGCGCCAGCAGACTAGCGGCGGTTAATGAGCAGTTCTTC.

This clonotype turned up a few times. The genes are TRBV5-1 and TRBJ1-2, with 9 bases matching TRBD1. Germline CDR1 is SGHRS and CDR2 is YFSETQ. V dropped 0 bases and J dropped 8; count of bases not matched to a gene: 2. The length of the CDR3 is 13 residues. CDR3 sequence: CASSLGDRDGYTF. CDR3 coding DNA: TGCGCCAGCAGCTTGGGGGACAGGGACGGCTACACCTTC.